This T cell receptor beta chain was captured in a study of T-cell reconstitution after alpha-beta-depleted transplantation in children. Unique molecular identifiers were incorporated when the TCRbeta library was constructed. TCRdb redid the calling of the PCR reads with MiXCR, one entry per CDR3 protein. The sample carries 250,000 to 300,000 distinct CDR3 sequences, 9.5% to 13% recorded once. The CDR3 is 13 residues long. V shed 5 bases and J shed 4 bases, with 14 bases lying between them. Per the germline V gene, CDR1 is DFQATT and CDR2 is SNEGSKA (reference sequence). Study findings and constraints: Fresh T-cell production supplied most of the T-cell counts and diversity seen one year after transplant. It was surviving recipient T cells and thymic progenitors that gave some patients high TCRbeta diversity at day 60.

This clonotype was counted many times. Its target is not known. Sequences were derived from PBMCs, sampled before TCRalphabeta/CD19-depleted stem cell transplant. This clonotype was obtained from a boy under two years old with acute myeloid leukemia, due to receive a stem cell transplant. The chain is built from TRBV20-1 and TRBJ2-5, with a possible D match to TRBD1 (5 bases). CDR3 in DNA: TGCAGTGCTTTCGGACAAGAAGGAGAGACCCAGTACTTC. Its translation: CSAFGQEGETQYF.